These T cell receptor beta chains were read from a single sample in a study of cytomegalovirus exposure and HLA in healthy donors. The method was immunoSEQ multiplex PCR; TCRdb's version includes in-frame clones alone and lacks a portion of them. The repertoire includes roughly 110,000 clones, 75% to 85% of them detected once, and 1.5% to 2% sits in the top ten. The material sequenced was PBMCs. All receptors come from a man in his forties or fifties in good health and CMV-seronegative. Each CDR3 is given without its conserved first and last residue. Fields, in order: CDR3 length, J gene, V gene, CDR3 protein.

>10|TRBJ1-2|TRBV7-2
ASSFTNYGYT
>11|TRBJ2-2|TRBV7-9
ASSSTGTGELF
>11|TRBJ2-1|TRBV29-1
SVDPGGSDEQF
>14|TRBJ1-6|TRBV6-5
ASSYKAQPYNSPLH
>13|TRBJ2-1|TRBV27
ASSSGGGWYNEQF
>13|TRBJ2-3|TRBV29-1
SVEHGTGGTDTQY
>13|TRBJ2-7|TRBV28
ASSPGGGGSYEQY
>13|TRBJ1-3|TRBV9
ASSVATGHENTIY
>13|TRBJ2-2|TRBV7-8
ASSSRARVTGELF
>12|TRBJ2-1|TRBV28
ASPRGTGRNEQF
>14|TRBJ1-5|TRBV6-5
ASSYSTGGVDQPQH
>10|TRBJ2-1|TRBV7-2
ASSPTGAEGF
>16|TRBJ1-6|TRBV6-1
ASSEGRGQLSYNSPLH
>15|TRBJ2-1|TRBV9
ASSAPLAGGPMDEQF
>11|TRBJ2-5|TRBV6-1
ASQRRVQETQY
>9|TRBJ1-2|TRBV29-1
SARQVDGYT
>11|TRBJ2-1|TRBV7-6
ASSLEVGREQF
>9|TRBJ2-1|TRBV29-1
SYLGYNEQF
>13|TRBJ2-3|TRBV11-1
ASSLISGYPDTQY
>12|TRBJ1-2|TRBV5-1
ASSREGGDYGYT
>12|TRBJ1-5|TRBV5-6
ASKNLQGNQPQH
>16|TRBJ2-5|TRBV7-9
ASSIPLTSGGDKETQY
>12|TRBJ1-2|TRBV5-5
ASSSLGRSYGYT
>11|TRBJ1-2|TRBV29-1
SVDAGLGEGYT
>13|TRBJ1-1|TRBV15
ATNQKNRGPTEAF
>12|TRBJ2-3|TRBV9
ASSASPSTDTQY
>12|TRBJ1-2|TRBV29-1
SVEKNDRVYGYT